These 16 T cell receptor beta chains share one sample of origin, sequenced in a study of human T cells and chemical hapten exposure. Time point of the sample: patch test 3, about 24 weeks after DPC sensitization. Treatment noted: therapeutic diphenylcyclopropenone sensitization with weekly scalp DPC. TCRdb processed the RACE reads anew with MiXCR; each CDR3 protein has one entry. This sample yields about 84,000 distinct CDR3 sequences, of which 10% to 11% are seen a single time; roughly 3.7% belongs to the top ten. Sequenced material: whole blood, taken in connection with sensitization to the hapten diphenylcyclopropenone (DPC). The source of these receptors is a woman in her forties or fifties with alopecia areata. Some clones in this sample may be carry-over from other donors' samples.

This clonotype was seen many times. The genes are TRBV27 and TRBJ2-6; the D gene is possibly TRBD2 (6 bases). The CDR3 loop spans 17 amino acids. Germline assignment: CDR1 MNHEY and CDR2 SMNVEV (reference sequence). V was clipped by 7 bases and J by 0 bases, with 16 bases between them. The CDR3 DNA sequence: TGTGCCAGCACCTTTGGGAGGTTTGGCTCTGGGGCCAACGTCCTGACTTTC. Protein: CASTFGRFGSGANVLTF.

This clonotype was seen many times. The gene calls are TRBV6-1 and TRBJ2-3, with TRBD2 identical over 11 bases. This CDR3 has 16 residues. The germline gives CDR1 MNHNS, CDR2 SASEGT. V shed 6 bases, J shed 2 bases, and the junction held 7 bases outside the gene matches. For the CDR3, the DNA is TGTGCCAGCAGGGCGACTAGCGGGACCTACACAGATACGCAGTATTTT. Translation gives CASRATSGTYTDTQYF.

For this clonotype: This could be a read error, since a much larger clone is one nucleotide away. The chain carries TRBV3-1 and TRBJ2-2; D is uncertain. Germline V gene data show CDR1 as LGHDT and CDR2 as YNNKEL (reference sequence). The CDR3 has 16 amino acids. The CDR3 nucleotides are TGTGTCAGCAGCCAAGTAGCTGGCACCAACACCGGGGAGCTGTTTTTT. Protein: CVSSQVAGTNTGELFF.

A few counts support this clonotype. The chain is built from TRBV3-1 and TRBJ2-5; D call uncertain. The CDR3 loop spans 14 amino acids. Trimming shortened V by 0 bases and J by 5 bases, and 10 bases separated the two germline ends. CDR1 and CDR2 (germline): LGHDT, YNNKEL (reference sequence). CDR3 nucleotide sequence: TGTGCCAGCAGCCAAGAAATGGGCTGGGAGACCCAGTACTTC. Translated: CASSQEMGWETQYF.

This clonotype was counted only a few times. This chain connects TRBV7-3 to TRBJ1-6, with D hard to call. The CDR3 has 15 amino acids. Germline-derived CDR1 and CDR2 are SGHTA and FQGTGA. Trimming removed 1 base from V and 7 bases from J, with 11 bases in between. This CDR3 is CASSLNGLMNSPLHF. DNA for the CDR3: TGTGCCAGCAGCTTAAATGGACTGATGAATTCACCCCTCCACTTT. The entire variable domain, with the rest obtained from reference TRBV7-3 and TRBJ1-6, is as follows: GAGVSQTPSNKVTEKGKYVELRCDPISGHTALYWYRQSLGQGPEFLIYFQGTGAADDSGLPNDRFFAVRPEGSVSTLKIQRTERGDSAVYLCASSLNGLMNSPLHFGNGTRLTVT.

This clonotype was detected ten times or more. The chain employs TRBV6-4 and TRBJ2-3, with TRBD1 identical over 8 bases. The junction had 10 bases not matched to a gene; V was cut back by 4 bases and J by 7 bases. The CDR3 sequence is 15 residues long. Germline V gives CDR1 MRHNA, CDR2 SNTAGT. Written as DNA, the CDR3 is TGTGCCAGCAGTGCCACCGGGACAGGACCTAATACGCAGTATTTT. Protein product: CASSATGTGPNTQYF.

This clonotype was observed many times. This chain connects TRBV10-3 to TRBJ2-2; a weak D match, TRBD2 (6 bases). The V end was cut by 6 bases, the J end by 1 base, with 18 bases between. CDR3 length: 17 amino acids. The V gene's germline CDR1 is ENHRY and CDR2 SYGVKD. This chain's CDR3 is CAIRPIRRGRNTGELFF. The CDR3 nucleotides are TGTGCCATCAGACCCATCCGCCGGGGGAGGAACACCGGGGAGCTGTTTTTT.

V and J are TRBV7-9 and TRBJ2-2; 7 bases fit TRBD1. Germline V gene sequence: CDR1 SEHNR, CDR2 FQNEAQ (reference sequence). After removal of 8 bases from V and 1 base from J, the junction contained 7 bases not matched to a gene. The CDR3 length is 15 residues. The CDR3 loop is CASLHRGWNTGELFF. CDR3 DNA: TGTGCCAGCTTACACAGGGGATGGAACACCGGGGAGCTGTTTTTT.

There are a few counts of this clonotype. This sequence joins TRBV6-1 and TRBJ1-3; possibly TRBD1 for D (6 bases). The V end was cut by 10 bases, the J end by 0 bases, with 16 bases between. CDR3 length: 15 amino acids. The germline CDR1 and CDR2 sequences are MNHNS and SASEGT. As DNA, the CDR3 is TGTGCCAACAGGATCGCGACAGGCTCTGGAAACACCATATATTTT. This sequence encodes CANRIATGSGNTIYF.

This clonotype was seen ten or more times. The rearrangement joins TRBV7-8 to TRBJ1-4; D remains ambiguous. The germline V and J ends were trimmed by 2 bases and 8 bases, with 9 bases remaining between them. Germline CDR1 SGHVS, CDR2 FQNEAQ. The CDR3 totals 13 residues. Here the CDR3 reads CASSLNGLEKLFF. In nucleotides, the CDR3 is TGTGCCAGCAGCTTAAATGGGCTAGAAAAACTGTTTTTT. The full variable domain, its missing parts supplied by reference TRBV7-8 and TRBJ1-4, is GAGVSQSPRYKVAKRGQDVALRCDPISGHVSLFWYQQALGQGPEFLTYFQNEAQLDKSGLPSDRFFAERPEGSVSTLKIQRTQQEDSAVYLCASSLNGLEKLFFGSGTQLSVL.

This clonotype has a handful of counts. The chain joins TRBV27 to TRBJ1-4, with TRBD1 matching over 11 bases. The CDR3 totals 15 residues. Trimming removed 8 bases from V and 4 bases from J; junction bases left unmatched: 6. Germline V gene lookup returns CDR1 MNHEY and CDR2 SMNVEV (reference sequence). CDR3 nucleotide sequence: TGTGCCAGCGGGGGACAGGGGGTCTTTAATGAAAAACTGTTTTTT. This translates into CASGGQGVFNEKLFF.

The genes are TRBV7-9 and TRBJ2-3, with TRBD2 identical over 11 bases. The CDR3 is 17 amino acids. The germline CDR1 and CDR2 sequences are SEHNR and FQNEAQ (reference sequence). V lost 5 bases, J lost 6 bases, and 13 bases stayed unmatched. Here the CDR3 reads CASSPRRGRLAGDTQYF. The CDR3 DNA is TGTGCCAGCAGCCCCCGCCGAGGAAGACTAGCGGGGGATACGCAGTATTTT.

This clonotype was picked up a small number of times. The V call is TRBV2, the J call TRBJ2-7, with a tentative D call TRBD2 (6 bases). V was clipped by 3 bases and J by 4 bases, with 16 bases between them. Germline V gene lookup returns CDR1 SNHLY and CDR2 FYNNEI. The CDR3 is 15 residues long. CDR3 DNA sequence: TGTGCCAGCAGTGATAAGAGGAGTGGAGGGTACGAGCAGTACTTC. Protein product: CASSDKRSGGYEQYF.

CDR3 protein: CASSKGTGPYGYTF. CDR3 in DNA: TGTGCCAGCAGTAAAGGGACAGGACCCTATGGCTACACCTTC. The chain employs TRBV27 and TRBJ1-2; 8 bases fit TRBD1. V was pared by 5 bases and J by 4 bases, with 6 bases of the junction left unmatched. The CDR3 sequence is 14 residues long. CDR1 and CDR2 (germline): MNHEY, SMNVEV (reference sequence).

The table lists this clonotype with many counts. The chain recombines TRBV7-2 with TRBJ1-2; D is undetermined. Trimming left V 5 bases short and J 0 bases short, with 13 bases between. The germline CDR1 and CDR2 sequences are SGHTA and FQGNSA. The CDR3 extends over 15 amino acids. Here the CDR3 DNA reads TGTGCCAGCAGCCCCCGACGGTTATCTAACTATGGCTACACCTTC. Translation: CASSPRRLSNYGYTF. The full variable domain, with the rest looked up from reference TRBV7-2 and TRBJ1-2, is GAGVSQSPSNKVTEKGKDVELRCDPISGHTALYWYRQSLGQGLEFLIYFQGNSAPDKSGLPSDRFSAERTGGSVSTLTIQRTQQEDSAVYLCASSPRRLSNYGYTFGSGTRLTVV.

This clonotype was seen many times. This chain uses TRBV6-2 or TRBV6-3 with TRBJ2-7; 7 nucleotides line up with TRBD2. The CDR3 loop spans 13 amino acids. The V gene's germline CDR1 is MNHEY and CDR2 SVGEGT. Trimming cost V 8 bases and J 2 bases; bases outside gene matches: 6. CDR3 region: CASSREVPYEQYF. In nucleotides, the CDR3 is TGTGCCAGCTCTCGGGAGGTTCCCTACGAGCAGTACTTC.